The 2 T cell receptor beta chains below were found in one sample sequenced in a study of blood T cell repertoires in COVID-19. Measured with immunoSEQ multiplex PCR; TCRdb has only the in-frame clones, and not every one. Of roughly 290,000 clones in the sample, about 90% were seen once. Specimen: peripheral blood. These receptors originate from a woman in her 50s who had recovered from COVID-19.

The chain joins TRBV5-1 to TRBJ1-5; 9 nucleotides align to TRBD1. CDR3 size: 15 residues. Germline trimming cut 4 bases from V and 5 bases from J; bases unmatched to any gene: 7. In germline, CDR1 is SGHRS, CDR2 YFSETQ. CDR3 sequence reads: CASSPGQGGYQPQHF. In DNA form, the CDR3 reads TGCGCCAGCAGCCCGGGACAGGGAGGGTATCAGCCCCAGCATTTT.

The chain is built from TRBV5-1 and TRBJ2-7, with D possibly TRBD1 on 6 matching bases. This CDR3 has 14 amino acids. The V end lost 1 base, the J end lost 2 bases, and 10 bases lay between the germline ends. Germline values: CDR1 SGHRS, CDR2 YFSETQ. The CDR3 spells CASSLNAGAYEQYF. The CDR3 bases are TGCGCCAGCAGCTTGAACGCAGGGGCCTACGAGCAGTACTTC.